What follows are 12 T cell receptor beta chains derived from one specimen sequenced in a study of blood T cell repertoires in COVID-19. Produced via immunoSEQ multiplex PCR; TCRdb's table is partial and in-frame only. The repertoire holds 300,000 to 350,000 clones, with over 75% as singletons. Sequencing was performed on PBMCs or T cells enriched from blood (not recorded which). These receptors originate from a woman aged 25 to 45 who had recovered from COVID-19.

The V call is TRBV28, the J call TRBJ1-2, with D hard to call. The CDR3 loop spans 14 amino acids. Trimming pared 5 bases from V and 0 bases from J, leaving 10 bases between. Germline V gives CDR1 MDHEN, CDR2 SYDVKM. CDR3 residues: CASSPYGANYGYTF. The CDR3 coding sequence is TGTGCCAGCAGTCCCTACGGGGCTAACTATGGCTACACCTTC.

This clone came up once. The V gene is TRBV30, the J gene TRBJ2-7, with 9 bases identical to TRBD1. V was pared by 0 bases and J by 5 bases, with 8 bases of the junction left unmatched. The CDR3 is 15 residues long. Germline V gene sequence: CDR1 GTSNPN, CDR2 SVGIG (reference sequence). The CDR3 coding sequence is TGTGCCTGGAGTGTGGCCGGGACAGGGCTGAACGAGCAGTACTTC. Translation gives CAWSVAGTGLNEQYF. Based on the CDR3 plus reference TRBV30 and TRBJ2-7, the full variable domain is SQTIHQWPATLVQPVGSPLSLECTVEGTSNPNLYWYRQAAGRGLQLLFYSVGIGQISSEVPQNLSASRPQDRQFILSSKKLLLSDSGFYLCAWSVAGTGLNEQYFGPGTRLTVT.

The chain couples TRBV12-5 to TRBJ2-2, with D unclear. The CDR3 has 13 residues. Trimming took off 6 bases at V and 1 base at J, with 6 bases between the two ends. Germline assignment: CDR1 LGHNT and CDR2 FRNRAP. CDR3 coding DNA: TGTGCTAGTGGCCGAGTGAACACCGGGGAGCTGTTTTTT. Translating gives CASGRVNTGELFF.

This clone was observed once. The CDR3 here is CASSGQGDYEQYF. CDR3 coding DNA: TGTGCCAGCTCAGGACAGGGGGACTACGAGCAGTACTTC. V usage is TRBV18 and J usage is TRBJ2-7; 10 nucleotides match TRBD1. The CDR3 is 13 amino acids. V was pared by 5 bases and J by 3 bases, with 1 base of the junction left unmatched. Germline loops: CDR1 KGHSH, CDR2 LQKENI.

The chain carries TRBV7-9 and TRBJ2-7; possible D gene TRBD2, 6 bases. V was pared by 1 base and J by 4 bases, with 11 bases between. The germline CDR1 and CDR2 sequences are SEHNR and FQNEAQ (reference sequence). CDR3 length: 14 residues. The CDR3 DNA sequence: TGTGCCAGCAGCTTAGAGGCGGGGAAGTACGAGCAGTACTTC. Protein sequence: CASSLEAGKYEQYF.

The chain combines TRBV19 with TRBJ1-5; D ambiguous. This CDR3 is built from 14 residues. V was clipped by 7 bases and J by 2 bases, with 12 bases between them. Germline V CDR1 and CDR2: LNHDA, SQIVND (reference sequence). DNA of the CDR3: TGTGCCAGTAAGAAGAGGGAAGGCAATCAGCCCCAGCATTTT. This gives the protein CASKKREGNQPQHF.

This chain uses TRBV5-4 with TRBJ2-3; TRBD2 agrees at 8 bases. The V gene's germline CDR1 is SGHNT and CDR2 YYREEE (reference sequence). Unmatched junction bases numbered 9, after V lost 4 bases and J lost 5 bases. The CDR3 covers 15 residues. The chain's CDR3 is CASSPGGTSGDTQYF. DNA of the CDR3: TGTGCCAGCAGCCCGGGGGGGACCTCAGGAGATACGCAGTATTTT.

The chain links TRBV6-5 to TRBJ1-1; D possibly corresponds to TRBD1 (5 bases). The CDR3 covers 14 residues. With 0 bases removed from V and 6 bases from J, the gap between germline ends came to 11 bases. Germline V gene lookup returns CDR1 MNHEY and CDR2 SVGAGI. The DNA of the CDR3 is TGTGCCAGCAGTTACTCGCCAACAGGTGCTGAAGCTTTCTTT. This translates into CASSYSPTGAEAFF.

CDR3 DNA sequence: TGTGCCAGCAGCGGACAGGTTAGCAATCAGCCCCAGCATTTT. The encoded protein is CASSGQVSNQPQHF. The chain links TRBV6-5 to TRBJ1-5, with TRBD1 identical over 7 bases. Germline lookup yields CDR1 MNHEY and CDR2 SVGAGI. Trimming at V came to 6 bases and at J to 0 bases, leaving 2 bases not matched to a gene. This CDR3 region has 14 residues.

The V and J genes are TRBV4-1 and TRBJ1-4, with D unresolved. Germline CDR1 reads MGHRA; CDR2 reads YSYEKL. Trimming pared 0 bases from V and 7 bases from J, leaving 9 bases between. This CDR3 spans 14 amino acids. CDR3 loop: CASSQDVSGEKLFF. The CDR3, as DNA: TGCGCCAGCAGCCAAGATGTAAGCGGTGAAAAACTGTTTTTT.

In this sample, this clone turned up once. V usage is TRBV5-6 and J usage is TRBJ2-2; the D gene is possibly TRBD2 (5 bases). CDR3 length equals 15 residues. Trimming removed 1 base at V and 0 bases at J, with 7 bases between. CDR1 is SGHDT and CDR2 is YYEEEE in the germline V gene. The CDR3 region is CASSLSGANTGELFF. The CDR3 coding sequence is TGTGCCAGCAGCTTGTCCGGGGCGAACACCGGGGAGCTGTTTTTT. Supplemented by reference TRBV5-6 and TRBJ2-2, the full variable domain reads DAGVTQSPTHLIKTRGQQVTLRCSPKSGHDTVSWYQQALGQGPQFIFQYYEEEERQRGNFPDRFSGHQFPNYSSELNVNALLLGDSALYLCASSLSGANTGELFFGEGSRLTVL.

The gene calls are TRBV18 and TRBJ2-5; tentatively, D is TRBD2 (6 bases). The CDR3 has 16 amino acids. The germline V gene encodes CDR1 KGHSH and CDR2 LQKENI. V was cut by 0 bases and J by 2 bases, with 13 bases left in between. DNA for the CDR3: TGTGCCAGCTCACCACCTAGCGGCAACGAACAAGAGACCCAGTACTTC. It encodes CASSPPSGNEQETQYF.